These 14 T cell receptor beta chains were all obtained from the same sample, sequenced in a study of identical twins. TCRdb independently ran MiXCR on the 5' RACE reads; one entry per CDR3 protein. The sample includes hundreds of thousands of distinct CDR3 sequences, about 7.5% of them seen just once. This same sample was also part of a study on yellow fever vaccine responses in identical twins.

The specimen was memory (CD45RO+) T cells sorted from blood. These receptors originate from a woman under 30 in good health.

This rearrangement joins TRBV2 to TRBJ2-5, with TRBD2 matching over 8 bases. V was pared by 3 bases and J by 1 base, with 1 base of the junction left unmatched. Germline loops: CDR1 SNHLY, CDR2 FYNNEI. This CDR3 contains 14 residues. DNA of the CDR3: TGTGCCAGCAGTGAGCGGGGGGCCCAAGAGACCCAGTACTTC. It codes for CASSERGAQETQYF.

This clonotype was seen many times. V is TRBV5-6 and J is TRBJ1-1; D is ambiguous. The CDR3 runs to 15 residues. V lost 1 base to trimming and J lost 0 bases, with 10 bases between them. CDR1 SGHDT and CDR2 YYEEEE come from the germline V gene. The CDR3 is CASSLNGRLNTEAFF. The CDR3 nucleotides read TGTGCCAGCAGCTTGAACGGGAGGTTGAACACTGAAGCTTTCTTT.

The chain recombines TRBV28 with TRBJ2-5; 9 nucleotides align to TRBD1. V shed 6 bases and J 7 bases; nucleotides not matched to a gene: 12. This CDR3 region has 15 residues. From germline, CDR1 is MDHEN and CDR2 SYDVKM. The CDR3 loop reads CASRSPGQGLVTQYF. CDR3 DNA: TGTGCCAGCAGGTCCCCCGGACAGGGGTTGGTGACCCAGTACTTC.

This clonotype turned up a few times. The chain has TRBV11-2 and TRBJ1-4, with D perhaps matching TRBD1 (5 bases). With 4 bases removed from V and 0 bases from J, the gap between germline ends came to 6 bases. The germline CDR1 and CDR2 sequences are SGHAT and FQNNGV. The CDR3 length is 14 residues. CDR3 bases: TGTGCCAGCAGCTGGGGGTCAACTAATGAAAAACTGTTTTTT. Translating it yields CASSWGSTNEKLFF.

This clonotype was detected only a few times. CDR3 region: CASTWGKGSTDTQYF. CDR3 nucleotide sequence: TGTGCCAGCACTTGGGGGAAAGGGAGCACAGATACGCAGTATTTT. V usage is TRBV11-2 and J usage is TRBJ2-3; D could derive from TRBD1 or TRBD2 (5 bases each). This CDR3 is built from 15 residues. CDR1 and CDR2 (germline): SGHAT, FQNNGV. V lost 7 bases and J lost 0, with 14 bases in between.

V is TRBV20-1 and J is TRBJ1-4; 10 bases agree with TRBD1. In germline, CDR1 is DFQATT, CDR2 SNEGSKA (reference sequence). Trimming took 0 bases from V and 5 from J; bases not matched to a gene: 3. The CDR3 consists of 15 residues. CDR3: CSARDRGQGNEKLFF. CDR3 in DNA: TGCAGTGCTAGAGATAGGGGACAGGGGAATGAAAAACTGTTTTTT.

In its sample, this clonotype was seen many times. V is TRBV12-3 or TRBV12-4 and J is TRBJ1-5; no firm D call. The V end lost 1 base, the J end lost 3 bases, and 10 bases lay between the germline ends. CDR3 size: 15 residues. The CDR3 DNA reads TGTGCCAGCAGTTTAGGGGGAGGGCCCAATCAGCCCCAGCATTTT. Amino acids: CASSLGGGPNQPQHF.

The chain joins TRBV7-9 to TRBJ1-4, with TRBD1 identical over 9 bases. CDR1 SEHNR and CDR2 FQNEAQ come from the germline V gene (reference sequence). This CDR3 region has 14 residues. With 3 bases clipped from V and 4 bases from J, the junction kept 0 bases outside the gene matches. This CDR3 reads CASSLTGGNEKLFF. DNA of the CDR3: TGTGCCAGCAGCTTGACAGGGGGTAATGAAAAACTGTTTTTT.

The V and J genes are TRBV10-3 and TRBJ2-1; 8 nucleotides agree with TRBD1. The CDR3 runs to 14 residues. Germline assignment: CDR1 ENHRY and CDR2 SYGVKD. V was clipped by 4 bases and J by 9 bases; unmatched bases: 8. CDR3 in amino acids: CAISVVQGESEQFF. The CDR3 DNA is TGTGCCATCAGTGTAGTACAGGGGGAGAGTGAGCAGTTCTTC.

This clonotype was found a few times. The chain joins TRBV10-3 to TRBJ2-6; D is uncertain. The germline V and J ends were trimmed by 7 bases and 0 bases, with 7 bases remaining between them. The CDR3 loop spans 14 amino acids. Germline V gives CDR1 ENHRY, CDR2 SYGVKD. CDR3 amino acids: CAINQDSGANVLTF. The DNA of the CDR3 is TGTGCCATCAATCAAGACTCTGGGGCCAACGTCCTGACTTTC.

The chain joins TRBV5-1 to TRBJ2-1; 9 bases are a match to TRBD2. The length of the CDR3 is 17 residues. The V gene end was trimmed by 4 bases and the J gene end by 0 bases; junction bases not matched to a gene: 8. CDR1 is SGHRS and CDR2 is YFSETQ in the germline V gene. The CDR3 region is CASSLRTSASSYNEQFF. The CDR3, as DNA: TGCGCCAGCAGCCTTAGGACTAGCGCGAGCTCCTACAATGAGCAGTTCTTC.

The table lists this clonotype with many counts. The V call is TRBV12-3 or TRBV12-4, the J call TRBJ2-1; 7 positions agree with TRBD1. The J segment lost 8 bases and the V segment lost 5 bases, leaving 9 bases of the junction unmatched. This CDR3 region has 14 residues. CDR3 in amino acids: CASSADRVGDEQFF. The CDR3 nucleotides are TGTGCCAGCAGTGCCGACAGGGTAGGTGATGAGCAGTTCTTC.

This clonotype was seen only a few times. The CDR3 loop is CASSESMGQSYEQYF. In DNA form, the CDR3 reads TGCGCCAGCAGTGAGTCGATGGGGCAGTCGTACGAGCAGTACTTC. The V and J genes are TRBV10-1 and TRBJ2-7; D perhaps matches TRBD1 (5 bases). Per germline, CDR1 WNHNN and CDR2 SYGVQD (reference sequence). The CDR3 runs to 15 residues. Trimming took 0 bases from V and 4 from J, leaving 13 bases between them.

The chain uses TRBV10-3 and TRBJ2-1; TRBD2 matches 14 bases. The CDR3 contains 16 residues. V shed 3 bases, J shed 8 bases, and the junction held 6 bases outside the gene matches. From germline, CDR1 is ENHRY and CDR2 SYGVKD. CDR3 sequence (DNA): TGTGCCATCAGTGAAGGGACTAGCGGGAGTAGGGATGAGCAGTTCTTC. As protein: CAISEGTSGSRDEQFF.